This T cell receptor beta chain was identified during a study of blood T cell repertoires in COVID-19. Only in-frame clones appear in the TCRdb table, and some are missing; sequencing was by immunoSEQ multiplex PCR. Among 85,000 to 100,000 clones listed, 88% were seen once. The source of this sequence is a man aged 50 to 59 with COVID-19, enrolled during active disease. The sequenced material came from peripheral blood.

Here the CDR3 DNA reads TGTGCCAGCAGCAGGACAGGGGCCAACTATGGCTACACCTTC. It specifies CASSRTGANYGYTF. This chain joins TRBV7-2 and TRBJ1-2, with 9 bases matching TRBD1. Looked up from germline, CDR1 is SGHTA and CDR2 is FQGNSA. With 5 bases clipped from V and 2 bases from J, the junction kept 3 bases outside the gene matches. The CDR3 consists of 14 residues.